The clone carrying this TCR beta chain was recorded once. The target antigen is unknown. The sample originates from a study of T-cell reconstitution after alpha-beta-depleted transplantation in children. This sample's TCRbeta library carried unique molecular identifier barcodes. TCRdb re-analysed the PCR reads in MiXCR, keeping a single row per CDR3 protein. This sample has approximately 350,000 distinct CDR3 sequences; around 16% occur once, and the top ten carry around 41%. Study-wide points: High day-60 TCRbeta diversity in some patients came from surviving recipient T cells and thymic progenitors. It was reported that alpha-beta T cells came from several hundred expanded graft clones (about two months after transplant). The authors attributed T-cell counts and diversity one year after transplant mostly to newly produced T cells.

The length of the CDR3 is 15 residues. With 5 bases clipped from V and 8 bases from J, the junction kept 12 bases outside the gene matches. The chain links TRBV12-3 or TRBV12-4 to TRBJ2-1; TRBD2 aligns across 7 bases. The sample here was PBMCs, mostly from graft donor cells, taken 360 days after TCRalphabeta/CD19-depleted stem cell transplant. This TCR was recovered from a male patient aged 2 to 10 who had a stem cell transplant for acute lymphoblastic leukemia, so the T cells may come from the graft donor. The CDR3 DNA follows: TGTGCCAGCAGTCCCACGGGAGCCCGGGGGGATGAGCAGTTCTTC. Translated, it gives CASSPTGARGDEQFF.